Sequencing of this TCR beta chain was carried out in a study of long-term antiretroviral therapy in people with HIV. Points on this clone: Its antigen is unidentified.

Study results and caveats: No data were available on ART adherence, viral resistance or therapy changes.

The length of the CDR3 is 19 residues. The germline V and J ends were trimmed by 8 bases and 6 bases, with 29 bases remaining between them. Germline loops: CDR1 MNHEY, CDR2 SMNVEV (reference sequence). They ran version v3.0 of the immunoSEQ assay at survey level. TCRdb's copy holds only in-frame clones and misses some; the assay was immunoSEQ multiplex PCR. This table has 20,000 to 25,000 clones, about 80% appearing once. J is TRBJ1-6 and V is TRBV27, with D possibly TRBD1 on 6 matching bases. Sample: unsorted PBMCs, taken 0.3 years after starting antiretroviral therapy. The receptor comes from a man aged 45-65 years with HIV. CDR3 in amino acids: CASASNLPGARSSNSPLHF. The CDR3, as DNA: TGTGCCAGCGCTTCCAACTTACCGGGGGCAAGGAGTTCTAATTCACCCCTCCACTTT.